This T cell receptor (beta chain) comes out of a study of T cell responses to AZD1222 COVID-19 vaccine. Concerning this clone: What it recognizes is unknown.

Overall study results and limits: White British people made up most donors, females outnumbered males, and clonal diversity was possibly underestimated. Vaccination with two AZD1222 doses was followed by a rise in Spike-specific TCR breadth and depth.

Germline V lookup: CDR1 KGHSH, CDR2 LQKENI. This CDR3 has 16 amino acids. The V end was cut by 3 bases, the J end by 4 bases, with 16 bases between. The assay was immunoSEQ multiplex PCR, and TCRdb's table has in-frame clones only and misses some. The sample lists approximately 93,000 clones; approximately 90% were seen once. This specimen was peripheral blood, taken 28 days after the second AZD1222 dose. The receptor's source is an adult who received the AZD1222 COVID-19 vaccine. The chain recombines TRBV18 with TRBJ1-3; D ambiguous. The CDR3 reads CASSPRSGVEGNTIYF. In DNA, the CDR3 is TGTGCCAGCTCACCTCGTTCTGGGGTGGAAGGAAACACCATATATTTT.